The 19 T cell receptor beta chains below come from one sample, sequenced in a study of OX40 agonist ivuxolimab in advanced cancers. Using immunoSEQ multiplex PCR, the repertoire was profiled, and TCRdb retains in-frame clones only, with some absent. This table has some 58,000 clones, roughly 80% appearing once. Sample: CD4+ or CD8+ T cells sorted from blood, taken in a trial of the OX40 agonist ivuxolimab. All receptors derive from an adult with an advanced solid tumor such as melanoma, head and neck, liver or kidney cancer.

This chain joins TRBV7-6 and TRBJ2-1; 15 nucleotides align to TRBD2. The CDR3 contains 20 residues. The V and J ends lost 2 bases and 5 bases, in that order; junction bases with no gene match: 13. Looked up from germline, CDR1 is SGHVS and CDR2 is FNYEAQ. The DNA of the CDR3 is TGTGCCAGCAGCTTATTAGCGATCACGGGGACTAGCGGGGGGAACAATGAGCAGTTCTTC. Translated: CASSLLAITGTSGGNNEQFF.

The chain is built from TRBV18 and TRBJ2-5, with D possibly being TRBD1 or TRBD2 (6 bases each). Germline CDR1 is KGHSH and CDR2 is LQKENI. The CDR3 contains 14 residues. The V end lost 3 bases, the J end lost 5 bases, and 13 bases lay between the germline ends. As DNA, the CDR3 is TGTGCCAGCTCACCCGGGGGCAGGCCCGAGACCCAGTACTTC. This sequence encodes CASSPGGRPETQYF.

CDR3 nucleotide sequence: TGTGCCAGCAGTGTCATCAGGGCGGCAGATACGCAGTATTTT. As protein: CASSVIRAADTQYF. The chain employs TRBV27 and TRBJ2-3; tentative D call: TRBD1 (5 bases). V was trimmed by 5 bases and J by 4 bases, leaving 13 bases between them. The CDR3 totals 14 residues. The germline gives CDR1 MNHEY, CDR2 SMNVEV (reference sequence).

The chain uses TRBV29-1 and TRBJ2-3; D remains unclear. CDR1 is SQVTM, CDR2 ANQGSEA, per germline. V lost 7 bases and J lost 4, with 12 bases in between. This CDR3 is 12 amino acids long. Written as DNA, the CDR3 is TGCAGCGCAGTAAGTGACCCAGATACGCAGTATTTT. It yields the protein CSAVSDPDTQYF.

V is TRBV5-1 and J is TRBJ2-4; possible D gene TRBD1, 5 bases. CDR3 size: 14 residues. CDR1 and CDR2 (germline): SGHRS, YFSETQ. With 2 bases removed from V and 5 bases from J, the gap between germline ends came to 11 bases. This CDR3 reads CASSFDSLENIQYF. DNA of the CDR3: TGCGCCAGCAGCTTTGACAGCCTAGAAAACATTCAGTACTTC.

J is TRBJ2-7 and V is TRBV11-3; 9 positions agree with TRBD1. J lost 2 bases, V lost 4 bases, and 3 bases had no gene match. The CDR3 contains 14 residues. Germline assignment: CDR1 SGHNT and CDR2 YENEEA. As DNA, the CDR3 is TGTGCCAGCAGCTACCGACAGGGGGCCTACGAGCAGTACGTC. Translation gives CASSYRQGAYEQYV.

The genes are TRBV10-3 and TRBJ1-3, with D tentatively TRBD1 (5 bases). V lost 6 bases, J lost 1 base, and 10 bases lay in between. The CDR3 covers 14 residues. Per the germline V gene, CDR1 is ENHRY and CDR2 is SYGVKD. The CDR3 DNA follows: TGTGCCATCAGGGACACCATGTCTGGAAACACCATATATTTT. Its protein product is CAIRDTMSGNTIYF.

The CDR3, as DNA: TGCAGCGTTGGACAGGGGGCAGGGGATATAGGCTACACCTTC. This gives the protein CSVGQGAGDIGYTF. The chain joins TRBV29-1 to TRBJ1-2, with TRBD1 matching 10 bases. CDR3 size: 14 residues. Trimming took 4 bases from V and 8 from J; bases not matched to a gene: 10. Germline V gene data show CDR1 as SQVTM and CDR2 as ANQGSEA.

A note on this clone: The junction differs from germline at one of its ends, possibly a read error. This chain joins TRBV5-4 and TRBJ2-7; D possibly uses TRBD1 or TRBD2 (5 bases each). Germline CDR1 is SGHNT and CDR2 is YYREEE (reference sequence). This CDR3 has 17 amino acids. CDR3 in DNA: TGTGCCAGCAGTTTGGATGTTGGGGGAGTAGGAACTGTTGAGCAGTACTTC. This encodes CASSLDVGGVGTVEQYF.

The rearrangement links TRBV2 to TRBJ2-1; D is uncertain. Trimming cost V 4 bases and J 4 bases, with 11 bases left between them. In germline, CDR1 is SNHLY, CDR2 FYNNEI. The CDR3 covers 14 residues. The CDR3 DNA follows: TGTGCCAGCAGTGTAACAGTAGGTTACAATGAGCAGTTCTTC. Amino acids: CASSVTVGYNEQFF.

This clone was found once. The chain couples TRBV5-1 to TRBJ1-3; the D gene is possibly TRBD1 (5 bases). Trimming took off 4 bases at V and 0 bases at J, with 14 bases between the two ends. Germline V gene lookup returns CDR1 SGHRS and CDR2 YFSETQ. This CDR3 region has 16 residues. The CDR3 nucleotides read TGCGCCAGCAGCACGGGACCTCCAGACTCTGGAAACACCATATATTTT. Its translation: CASSTGPPDSGNTIYF. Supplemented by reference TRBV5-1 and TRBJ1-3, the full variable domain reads KAGVTQTPRYLIKTRGQQVTLSCSPISGHRSVSWYQQTPGQGLQFLFEYFSETQRNKGNFPGRFSGRQFSNSRSEMNVSTLELGDSALYLCASSTGPPDSGNTIYFGEGSWLTVV.

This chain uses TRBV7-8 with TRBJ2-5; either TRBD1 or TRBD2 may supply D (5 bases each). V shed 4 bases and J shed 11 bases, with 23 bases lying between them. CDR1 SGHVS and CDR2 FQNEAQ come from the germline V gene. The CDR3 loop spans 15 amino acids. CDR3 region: CASSSERKASREQYF. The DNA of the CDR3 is TGTGCCAGCAGCTCAGAAAGGAAAGCGTCCAGGGAGCAGTACTTC.

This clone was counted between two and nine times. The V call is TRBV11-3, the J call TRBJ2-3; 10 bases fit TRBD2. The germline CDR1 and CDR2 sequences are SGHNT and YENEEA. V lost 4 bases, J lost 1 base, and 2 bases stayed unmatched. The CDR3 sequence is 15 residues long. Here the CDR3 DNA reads TGTGCCAGCAGCTCCGGGACTAGCGGCACAGATACGCAGTATTTT. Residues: CASSSGTSGTDTQYF.

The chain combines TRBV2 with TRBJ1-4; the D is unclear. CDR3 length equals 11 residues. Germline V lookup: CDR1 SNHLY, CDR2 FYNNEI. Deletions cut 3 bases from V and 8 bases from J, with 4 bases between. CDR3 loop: CASSEGEKLFF. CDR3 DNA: TGTGCCAGCAGTGAGGGGGAAAAACTGTTTTTT.

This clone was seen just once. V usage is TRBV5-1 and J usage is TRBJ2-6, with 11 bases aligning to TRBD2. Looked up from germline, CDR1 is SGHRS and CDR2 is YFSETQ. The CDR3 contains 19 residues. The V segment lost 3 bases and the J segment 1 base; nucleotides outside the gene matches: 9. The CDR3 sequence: CASSSPLTSGNSGANVLTF. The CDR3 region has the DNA TGCGCCAGCAGCTCCCCCCTGACTAGCGGGAATTCTGGGGCCAACGTCCTGACTTTC.

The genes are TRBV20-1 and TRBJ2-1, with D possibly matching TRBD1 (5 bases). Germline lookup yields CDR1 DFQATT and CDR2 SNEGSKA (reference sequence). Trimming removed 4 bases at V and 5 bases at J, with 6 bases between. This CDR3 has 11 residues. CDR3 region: CSAKGDNEQFF. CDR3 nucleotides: TGCAGTGCTAAAGGGGACAATGAGCAGTTCTTC.

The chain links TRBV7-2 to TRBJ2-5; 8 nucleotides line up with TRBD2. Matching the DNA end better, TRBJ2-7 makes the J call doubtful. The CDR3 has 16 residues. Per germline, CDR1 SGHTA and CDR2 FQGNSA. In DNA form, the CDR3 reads TGTGCCAGCAGTTTATTCGGACTAGCAGGATCTTCCGAGCAGTACTTC. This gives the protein CASSLFGLAGSSEQYF.

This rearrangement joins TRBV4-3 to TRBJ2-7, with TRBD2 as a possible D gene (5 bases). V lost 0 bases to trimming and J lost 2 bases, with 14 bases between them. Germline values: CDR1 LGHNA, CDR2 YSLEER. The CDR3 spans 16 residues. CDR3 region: CASSQDLPSGTYEQYF. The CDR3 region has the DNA TGCGCCAGCAGCCAAGACCTACCGTCGGGAACCTACGAGCAGTACTTC.

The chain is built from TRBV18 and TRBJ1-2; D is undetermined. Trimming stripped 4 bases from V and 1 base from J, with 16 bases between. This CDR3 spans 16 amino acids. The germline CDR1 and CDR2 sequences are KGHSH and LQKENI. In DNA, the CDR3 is TGTGCCAGCTCACATTCTCCGGACGACATTAACTATGGCTACACCTTC. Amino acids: CASSHSPDDINYGYTF.